This is a list of T cell receptor beta chains from one sample in a study of blood T cell repertoires in COVID-19. Produced via immunoSEQ multiplex PCR; TCRdb's table is partial and in-frame only. The table lists about 97,000 clones, roughly 87% of them singletons. The sequenced sample was peripheral blood. The source of these receptors is a man aged 45 to 65 with active COVID-19. CDR3s include the opening cysteine and the closing phenylalanine or tryptophan. A D gene is named only where the DNA matches it firmly. The listing skips clone size in some rows; elsewhere it reads once, few, many or a size class.

abundance | j_gene | d_gene | v_gene | CDR3aa | CDR3nt
. | TRBJ2-3 | TRBD2 | TRBV7-6 | CASSLGTSGGNTDTQYF | TGTGCCAGCAGCTTGGGGACTAGCGGGGGGAACACAGATACGCAGTATTTT
. | TRBJ2-3 | TRBD1 | TRBV5-1 | CASSHRGPTDTQYF | TGCGCCAGCAGCCACAGGGGTCCCACAGATACGCAGTATTTT
. | TRBJ1-5 | TRBD1 | TRBV7-2 | CASSQGQYQPQHF | TGTGCCAGCAGCCAGGGACAGTACCAGCCCCAGCATTTT
. | TRBJ1-1 | TRBD1 | TRBV25-1 | CASRGDRRTEAFF | TGTGCCAGCAGAGGGGACAGGCGCACTGAAGCTTTCTTT
. | TRBJ1-2 | . | TRBV4-1 | CASSPGSLRVYTF | TGCGCCAGCAGCCCGGGATCGCTGCGAGTCTACACCTTC
. | TRBJ2-2 | . | TRBV2 | CASSEAGPAFVAGELFF | TGTGCCAGCAGTGAAGCGGGCCCTGCTTTCGTCGCCGGGGAGCTGTTTTTT
. | TRBJ1-1 | . | TRBV14 | CASSLTWPTEAFF | TGTGCCAGCAGCCTGACATGGCCCACTGAAGCTTTCTTT
. | TRBJ2-3 | . | TRBV11-1 | CASSLRVRGTDTQYF | TGTGCCAGCAGCTTGCGGGTGCGCGGCACAGATACGCAGTATTTT
few | TRBJ1-1 | . | TRBV11-2 | CASREGMNTEAFF | TGTGCCAGCAGGGAGGGGATGAACACTGAAGCTTTCTTT
many | TRBJ1-4 | TRBD1 | TRBV11-2 | CASSSVRGPSTNEKLFF | TGTGCCAGCAGCTCCGTGAGGGGGCCCTCAACTAATGAAAAACTGTTTTTT
few | TRBJ2-1 | TRBD2 | TRBV6-6 | CASSYSPSGDEQFF | TGTGCCAGCAGTTACTCGCCTAGCGGAGATGAGCAGTTCTTC
. | TRBJ2-5 | TRBD1 | TRBV5-1 | CASSPTGDVETQYF | TGCGCCAGCAGCCCCACAGGGGATGTGGAGACCCAGTACTTC
. | TRBJ2-7 | . | TRBV11-1 | CASSLSTAGYYEQYF | TGTGCCAGCAGCTTGTCCACGGCAGGTTACTACGAGCAGTACTTC
. | TRBJ2-3 | . | TRBV4-3 | CASSQEGRADTQYF | TGCGCCAGCAGCCAAGAAGGGAGAGCAGATACGCAGTATTTT
. | TRBJ2-1 | TRBD2 | TRBV6-1 | CASSEYSTSPSSYNEQFF | TGTGCCAGCAGTGAATATTCGACTAGCCCATCCTCCTACAATGAGCAGTTCTTC
. | TRBJ2-1 | TRBD2 | TRBV7-7 | CASSTLAGGFGEQFF | TGTGCTAGCAGCACCCTAGCGGGGGGGTTTGGTGAGCAGTTCTTC
. | TRBJ2-3 | . | TRBV25-1 | CASSDTGYTDTQYF | TGTGCCAGCAGTGATACAGGGTATACAGATACGCAGTATTTT
. | TRBJ2-7 | TRBD1 | TRBV2 | CASSTGESGEQYF | TGTGCCAGCAGTACAGGGGAATCGGGCGAGCAGTACTTC
. | TRBJ1-2 | . | TRBV4-3 | CASSQDRRGSYTF | TGCGCCAGCAGCCAAGATCGGAGGGGAAGCTACACCTTC
. | TRBJ1-2 | . | TRBV6-1 | CASSETRGWGYTF | TGTGCCAGCAGTGAAACCAGGGGTTGGGGCTACACCTTC
. | TRBJ1-1 | . | TRBV23-1 | CASSQNFHNRNPRHRSSEAFF | TGCGCCAGCAGTCAGAACTTCCACAACAGGAACCCAAGACATAGAAGCAGTGAAGCTTTCTTT
. | TRBJ2-7 | TRBD1 | TRBV27 | CASSLDRGPSYEQYF | TGTGCCAGCAGTTTAGACAGGGGGCCCAGCTACGAGCAGTACTTC
. | TRBJ1-6 | TRBD1 | TRBV6-4 | CASRTGFNSPLHF | TGTGCCAGCAGGACAGGGTTTAATTCACCCCTCCACTTT
. | TRBJ2-2 | TRBD2 | TRBV27 | CASSLGREGTGELFF | TGTGCCAGCAGCCTCGGGAGGGAGGGCACCGGGGAGCTGTTTTTT
. | TRBJ2-1 | TRBD2 | TRBV15 | CATSRASGRDYNEQFF | TGTGCCACCAGCAGGGCTAGCGGGAGAGACTACAATGAGCAGTTCTTC
once | TRBJ1-1 | . | TRBV10-3 | CAISESANRNTEAFF | TGTGCCATCAGTGAGTCGGCCAACCGGAACACTGAAGCTTTCTTT
few | TRBJ1-4 | . | TRBV7-8 | CASSPIGNEKLFF | TGTGCCAGCAGCCCGATCGGGAATGAAAAACTGTTTTTT
. | TRBJ1-5 | . | TRBV23-1 | CASSQSTKPGSNQPQHF | TGCGCCAGCAGTCAATCGACCAAACCGGGGAGCAATCAGCCCCAGCATTTT
. | TRBJ2-2 | . | TRBV6-1 | CASSEVLPGVSGELFF | TGTGCCAGCAGTGAAGTACTACCGGGGGTTTCGGGGGAGCTGTTTTTT
. | TRBJ2-2 | . | TRBV10-3 | CATGKGGELFF | TGTGCCACCGGGAAGGGCGGGGAGCTGTTTTTT
. | TRBJ2-7 | . | TRBV18 | CASSPSTGIDEQYF | TGTGCCAGCTCACCGTCTACAGGGATTGACGAGCAGTACTTC
. | TRBJ2-1 | TRBD1 | TRBV11-2 | CASSLGQGKRSYNEQFF | TGTGCCAGCAGCCTCGGACAGGGTAAGAGGTCCTACAATGAGCAGTTCTTC
. | TRBJ2-1 | . | TRBV29-1 | CSVQRGNVAYNEQFF | TGCAGCGTTCAAAGGGGAAACGTTGCCTACAATGAGCAGTTCTTC